Below are 9 T cell receptor beta chains sequenced from a single sample in a study of blood T cell repertoires in COVID-19. The assay was immunoSEQ multiplex PCR, and TCRdb's table has in-frame clones only and misses some. The profile shows about 220,000 clones, approximately 80% of them singletons. The material sequenced was peripheral blood. Every receptor here comes from a man aged 45 to 65 with active or convalescent COVID-19.

This clone was counted once. The identical CDR3 is also encoded by other nucleotide sequences in the sample. The chain carries TRBV9 and TRBJ2-5; no firm D call. The CDR3 is made up of 13 amino acids. V shed 0 bases and J shed 2 bases, with 5 bases lying between them. In germline, CDR1 is SGDLS, CDR2 YYNGEE. CDR3 protein: CASSVGTQETQYF. The CDR3, as DNA: TGTGCCAGCAGCGTAGGTACACAAGAGACCCAGTACTTC.

In this sample, this clone turned up a few times. This chain links TRBV2 with TRBJ1-2, with TRBD1 identical over 9 bases. The CDR3 covers 15 residues. Germline V gene data show CDR1 as SNHLY and CDR2 as FYNNEI. The V gene end was trimmed by 6 bases and the J gene end by 6 bases; junction bases not matched to a gene: 11. CDR3 sequence (DNA): TGTGCCAGCAGCGGGGGACAGGGATATAGGAATGGCTACACCTTC. Its protein is CASSGGQGYRNGYTF.

This chain joins TRBV25-1 and TRBJ2-7; a weak D match, TRBD2 (6 bases). The V gene's germline CDR1 is MGHDK and CDR2 SYGVNS. This CDR3 region has 18 residues. V shed 1 base and J shed 1 base, with 20 bases lying between them. For the CDR3, the DNA is TGTGCCAGCAGTGAATCCCCGGTCAGGAGGCGGGGATCCTACGAGCAGTACGTC. Translating gives CASSESPVRRRGSYEQYV.

J is TRBJ1-2 and V is TRBV2, with D unclear. V was clipped by 7 bases and J by 1 base, with 4 bases between them. The CDR3 covers 11 residues. CDR1 is SNHLY, CDR2 FYNNEI, per germline. The DNA for the CDR3 is TGTGCCAGCACCAATAACTATGGCTACACCTTC. Amino acid sequence: CASTNNYGYTF.

J is TRBJ1-4 and V is TRBV28; 11 bases match TRBD1. Germline loops: CDR1 MDHEN, CDR2 SYDVKM. The length of the CDR3 is 13 residues. Trimming removed 8 bases from V and 7 bases from J; junction bases left unmatched: 3. DNA of the CDR3: TGTGCCAGCGGGACAGGGGGGCGTGAAAAACTGTTTTTT. Its protein product is CASGTGGREKLFF. The full variable domain, its missing parts supplied by reference TRBV28 and TRBJ1-4, is DVKVTQSSRYLVKRTGEKVFLECVQDMDHENMFWYRQDPGLGLRLIYFSYDVKMKEKGDIPEGYSVSREKKERFSLILESASTNQTSMYLCASGTGGREKLFFGSGTQLSVL.

The gene calls are TRBV29-1 and TRBJ2-1; 8 nucleotides align to TRBD2. Germline CDR1 is SQVTM and CDR2 is ANQGSEA. The CDR3 sequence is 14 residues long. V lost 2 bases, J lost 4 bases, and 4 bases stayed unmatched. In nucleotides, the CDR3 is TGCAGCGTTGAATCTAGCGGGTCGTACAATGAGCAGTTCTTC. This gives the protein CSVESSGSYNEQFF.

By share of the sample, this clone is medium-sized. V usage is TRBV5-1 and J usage is TRBJ2-3, with 8 bases that match TRBD1. The trim removed 0 bases at V and 4 bases at J, leaving 4 bases unmatched. The CDR3 has 15 amino acids. Germline V CDR1 and CDR2: SGHRS, YFSETQ. In nucleotides, the CDR3 is TGCGCCAGCAGCTTGGACGGACAGGGCCCAGATACGCAGTATTTT. Translated: CASSLDGQGPDTQYF. The variable domain in full, with the rest retrieved from reference TRBV5-1 and TRBJ2-3, is KAGVTQTPRYLIKTRGQQVTLSCSPISGHRSVSWYQQTPGQGLQFLFEYFSETQRNKGNFPGRFSGRQFSNSRSEMNVSTLELGDSALYLCASSLDGQGPDTQYFGPGTRLTVL.

This clone has a handful of counts. The V call is TRBV7-3, the J call TRBJ2-7; D uncertain. Trimming stripped 3 bases from V and 6 bases from J, with 3 bases between. Germline loops: CDR1 SGHTA, CDR2 FQGTGA. There are 10 residues in the CDR3. CDR3 in amino acids: CASSFLEQYV. The CDR3 nucleotides read TGTGCCAGCAGCTTCCTCGAGCAGTACGTC.

The chain has TRBV4-1 and TRBJ2-3, with TRBD2 matching over 7 bases. Germline V lookup: CDR1 MGHRA, CDR2 YSYEKL. The V and J ends lost 0 bases and 2 bases, in that order; junction bases with no gene match: 8. CDR3 length equals 17 residues. The CDR3 DNA follows: TGCGCCAGCAGCCAAGATAAGGCTAGCGGAATCACAGATACGCAGTATTTT. Amino acid sequence: CASSQDKASGITDTQYF.